The rows below give T cell receptor beta chains drawn from one sample of a study of OX40 agonist ivuxolimab in advanced cancers. Libraries were prepared by immunoSEQ multiplex PCR; TCRdb keeps only in-frame clonotypes and omits some of them. This table has some 65,000 clones, about 85% appearing once. The sample in question was CD4+ or CD8+ T cells sorted from blood, obtained in a trial of the OX40 agonist ivuxolimab. The origin of the receptors is an adult with an advanced solid tumor such as melanoma, head and neck, liver or kidney cancer. Both conserved end residues are trimmed from each CDR3.

V	length	CDR3
TRBV2	14	ASSGGDSIVGNTIY
TRBV5-6	12	ASSFTGSGQPQH
TRBV5-1	13	ASSPGINLGYGYT
TRBV5-1	12	ASSLEGSGNTQY
TRBV18	12	ASSPRTDSYEQY
TRBV2	12	ASISGRATGELF
TRBV2	8	ASSQGKEL
TRBV9	17	ASSVVPLGAPIMNTEAF
TRBV6-1	12	ASSEVDRPTEAF
TRBV12-5	10	ASGPLADTQY
TRBV5-1	13	ASSLALDVAGNAF
TRBV28	14	ASSFLVGGMNNEQF
TRBV6-1	13	ASSVGAFNRDEQY
TRBV6-1	14	ASSGKGGTSDYEQY
TRBV2	11	ASSEAVTGELF
TRBV7-2	9	ASSTTDEQF
TRBV18	15	ASSPRLTGTSGNTIY
TRBV12-5	10	ASGLGNQPQH
TRBV12-5	12	ASGFTGQYNEQF
TRBV5-1	10	ASRLDNNEQF
TRBV6-1	13	ASSELSGRRNEQF
TRBV11-2	17	ASRELGATSGIRAGELF
TRBV19	12	ASSKNSLLYLQY
TRBV5-1	12	ASSLIRGSTEAF
TRBV5-4	12	ASSETSGAGTQY
TRBV18	12	ASSPSGTGGLAF
TRBV5-1	14	ASSLGDRGSYQPQH
TRBV11-2	13	ASSSPVGLTDTQY
TRBV2	15	ASRNRGSGLDSYEQY
TRBV20-1	8	SAPGDGYT
TRBV19	9	ASSETGIPT
TRBV11-2	13	ASSSRDGPTDTQY
TRBV6-5	9	ASSTRTGVF
TRBV7-2	12	ASSLAGLVYEQY
TRBV28	12	ASSPPPLRNEQF
TRBV19	11	ASSAQTGSGYT
TRBV18	12	ASSPLASGETQY
TRBV5-1	13	ASRAGDPLNYGYT
TRBV28	15	ASSLVESRLSSYEQY
TRBV5-4	12	ASGRGGRIEKLF
TRBV2	12	ASSGQGRDQPQH
TRBV11-2	12	ASRQWVGTGELF
TRBV11-2	10	ASSLASFEQY
TRBV11-3	11	ASSPGGSYEQY
TRBV4-3	13	ASSQDAGPRNEQY
TRBV5-6	15	ASSLSGQGGYSYEQY
TRBV5-8	14	ASSPWTGPSGNTIY
TRBV6-1	10	ASSGHTYEQY
TRBV5-4	13	ASSSVGGSLETQY
TRBV5-6	13	ASSLLLSLSTEAF
TRBV28	12	ASSLPLKGTEAF